The 25 T cell receptor beta chains below come from one sample, sequenced in a study of control samples from healthy donors and cancer patients. Profiled with immunoSEQ multiplex PCR; TCRdb holds only in-frame clones, not every one. The sample records about 73,000 clones, 94% being singletons. What was sequenced was blood. These receptors came from a woman aged 40 to 49 in good health.

As concerns this clone: One end of the junction is discordant with germline, which a read error may explain. The V and J genes are TRBV7-7 and TRBJ1-5, with D uncertain. From germline, CDR1 is SSHAT and CDR2 FNYEAQ (reference sequence). CDR3 length: 16 residues. CDR3 in amino acids: CASTSARATRDQPQHF. The CDR3 bases are TGTGCTAGCACTTCAGCTAGGGCCACTCGGGATCAGCCCCAGCATTTT.

The chain carries TRBV5-6 and TRBJ2-7; D possibly corresponds to TRBD2 (6 bases). V gave up 1 base and J gave up 4 bases, with 12 bases separating them. CDR3 length: 14 residues. In germline, CDR1 is SGHDT, CDR2 YYEEEE. The CDR3, as DNA: TGTGCCAGCAGCTTGTGGGGAGGCAGATACGAGCAGTACTTC. It encodes CASSLWGGRYEQYF.

The chain uses TRBV14 and TRBJ2-7, with 8 bases that match TRBD2. CDR3 length equals 15 residues. V was pared by 2 bases and J by 2 bases, with 5 bases of the junction left unmatched. CDR1 and CDR2 from the germline V gene are SGHDN and FVKESK. CDR3 amino acids: CASSQRAGVTYEQYF. CDR3 nucleotides: TGTGCCAGCAGCCAAAGAGCGGGGGTAACCTACGAGCAGTACTTC. Full variable domain (missing parts from reference TRBV14 and TRBJ2-7): EAGVTQFPSHSVIEKGQTVTLRCDPISGHDNLYWYRRVMGKEIKFLLHFVKESKQDESGMPNNRFLAERTGGTYSTLKVQPAELEDSGVYFCASSQRAGVTYEQYFGPGTRLTVT.

The chain is built from TRBV6-6 and TRBJ1-6; D may be TRBD1 (6 bases). Trimming removed 8 bases at V and 6 bases at J, with 14 bases between. The germline CDR1 and CDR2 sequences are MNHNY and SVGAGI (reference sequence). CDR3 length: 14 amino acids. The CDR3 reads CASLPRTANSPLHF. The CDR3 DNA sequence: TGTGCCAGCCTCCCAAGGACAGCTAATTCACCCCTCCACTTT.

This chain connects TRBV7-6 to TRBJ1-6; 7 nucleotides match TRBD1. Germline lookup yields CDR1 SGHVS and CDR2 FNYEAQ. The CDR3 has 16 amino acids. Trimming took 4 bases from V and 0 from J; bases not matched to a gene: 3. CDR3 loop: CASSSRDSSYNSPLHF. The CDR3 nucleotides read TGTGCCAGCAGCTCGAGGGACAGCTCCTATAATTCACCCCTCCACTTT.

In nucleotides, the CDR3 is TGTGCCAGCAGCCAAAGGTCTCCTACTAGCAATCAGCCCCAGCATTTT. It codes for CASSQRSPTSNQPQHF. The gene calls are TRBV16 and TRBJ1-5; D not certain. The CDR3 is made up of 16 amino acids. V lost 2 bases and J lost 0, with 11 bases in between. Germline-derived CDR1 and CDR2 are KGHSY and FQNENV.

The rearrangement joins TRBV9 to TRBJ1-4; 9 bases line up with TRBD1. V shed 5 bases, J shed 8 bases, and the junction held 10 bases outside the gene matches. Germline CDR1 is SGDLS and CDR2 is YYNGEE. The CDR3 length is 15 residues. CDR3 region: CASSLQGTGNEKLFF. The DNA of the CDR3 is TGTGCCAGCAGTTTACAAGGGACAGGGAACGAAAAACTGTTTTTT.

This sequence joins TRBV6-2 or TRBV6-3 and TRBJ2-2; 9 bases are a match to TRBD1. There are 17 residues in the CDR3. J gave up 2 bases and V 2 bases, and 6 bases lay outside the gene matches. Germline V CDR1 and CDR2: MNHEY, SVGEGT. The DNA of the CDR3 is TGTGCCAGCAGTTACCTGCCGGGACAGGGTAACACCGGGGAGCTGTTTTTT. It specifies CASSYLPGQGNTGELFF.

The J gene is TRBJ1-1, the V gene TRBV19; unclear D gene. V was clipped by 1 base and J by 4 bases, with 4 bases between them. Germline loops: CDR1 LNHDA, CDR2 SQIVND (reference sequence). This CDR3 is 12 amino acids long. Written as DNA, the CDR3 is TGTGCCAGTAGTATAGGATCCACTGAAGCTTTCTTT. It translates to CASSIGSTEAFF.

This clone is a singleton in its sample. V and J are TRBV4-1 and TRBJ1-1; D uncertain. The CDR3 spans 13 residues. V was trimmed by 0 bases and J by 4 bases, leaving 6 bases between them. Germline V gives CDR1 MGHRA, CDR2 YSYEKL. The CDR3 region has the DNA TGCGCCAGCAGCCAAGAAGGCGGCACTGAAGCTTTCTTT. As protein: CASSQEGGTEAFF.

J is TRBJ1-5 and V is TRBV11-2; the D gene is possibly TRBD1 (6 bases). The V and J ends lost 1 base and 4 bases respectively, with 8 bases between them. Germline CDR1 reads SGHAT; CDR2 reads FQNNGV. This CDR3 has 14 amino acids. CDR3 in amino acids: CASSLVGGNQPQHF. DNA for the CDR3: TGTGCCAGCAGCTTAGTAGGGGGGAATCAGCCCCAGCATTTT. Looking up the rest from reference TRBV11-2 and TRBJ1-5 gives the full variable domain: EAGVAQSPRYKIIEKRQSVAFWCNPISGHATLYWYQQILGQGPKLLIQFQNNGVVDDSQLPKDRFSAERLKGVDSTLKIQPAKLEDSAVYLCASSLVGGNQPQHFGDGTRLSIL.

The chain combines TRBV6-1 with TRBJ1-2; no definite D call. Germline CDR1 MNHNS, CDR2 SASEGT. This CDR3 region has 13 residues. Trimming took off 3 bases at V and 2 bases at J, with 7 bases between the two ends. CDR3 region: CASSDGENYGYTF. CDR3 DNA sequence: TGTGCCAGCAGTGATGGGGAGAACTATGGCTACACCTTC.

The rearrangement links TRBV2 to TRBJ1-6; D might be TRBD1 (6 bases). Deletions cut 3 bases from V and 8 bases from J, with 14 bases between. Per the germline V gene, CDR1 is SNHLY and CDR2 is FYNNEI. CDR3 length equals 15 residues. The CDR3 sequence: CASSEQAPGDSPLHF. In DNA, the CDR3 is TGTGCCAGCAGTGAGCAGGCGCCAGGGGATTCACCCCTCCACTTT.

The J gene is TRBJ2-5, the V gene TRBV6-1; 9 nucleotides align to TRBD1. Germline CDR1 is MNHNS and CDR2 is SASEGT. This CDR3 comprises 16 residues. V trimming: 4 bases; J trimming: 4 bases; junction bases outside the gene matches: 10. CDR3 DNA: TGTGCCAGCAGTGTCCAAGGACAGGGGTGGGGAGAGACCCAGTACTTC. It encodes CASSVQGQGWGETQYF.

This chain links TRBV15 with TRBJ1-4, with D possibly TRBD1 on 5 matching bases. Germline CDR1 is LNHNV and CDR2 is YYDKDF (reference sequence). Trimming removed 1 base at V and 8 bases at J, with 17 bases between. This CDR3 is built from 16 residues. The CDR3 bases are TGTGCCACCAGCAGAGCGTACGGCAGGGTGGAAGAAAAACTGTTTTTT. This gives the protein CATSRAYGRVEEKLFF.

V usage is TRBV7-2 and J usage is TRBJ2-7; 11 nucleotides match TRBD2. J was trimmed by 5 bases and V by 2 bases; bases with no gene match: 8. Germline lookup yields CDR1 SGHTA and CDR2 FQGNSA. The CDR3 is 16 amino acids. CDR3 sequence: CASSLLLAGGANEQYF. The CDR3 coding sequence is TGTGCCAGCAGCTTACTCCTAGCGGGGGGTGCAAACGAGCAGTACTTC.

The V call is TRBV7-9, the J call TRBJ1-5, with 9 bases identical to TRBD1. The CDR3 loop spans 16 amino acids. Germline CDR1 is SEHNR and CDR2 is FQNEAQ (reference sequence). V shed 4 bases and J 4 bases; nucleotides not matched to a gene: 8. CDR3 bases: TGTGCCAGCAGCTCAGGGACAGGGAGTTTTAATCAGCCCCAGCATTTT. It yields the protein CASSSGTGSFNQPQHF.

The chain links TRBV3-1 (or the pseudogene TRBV3-2) to TRBJ2-5; D tentatively reads TRBD1 or TRBD2 (7 bases each). This CDR3 has 16 amino acids. CDR1 is LGHDT and CDR2 is YNNKEL in the germline V gene (reference sequence). With 3 bases removed from V and 4 bases from J, the gap between germline ends came to 18 bases. Written as DNA, the CDR3 is TGTGCCAGCAGCCATCACACAGGGGAGGGGACAGAGACCCAGTACTTC. It codes for CASSHHTGEGTETQYF.

The chain links TRBV2 to TRBJ2-7; 7 bases line up with TRBD1. The CDR3 length is 14 residues. V shed 7 bases and J 3 bases; nucleotides not matched to a gene: 9. CDR1 is SNHLY and CDR2 is FYNNEI in the germline V gene. This chain's CDR3 is CASNPTGSYYEQYF. The CDR3 DNA sequence: TGTGCCAGCAATCCGACAGGGAGTTACTACGAGCAGTACTTC.

The chain links TRBV4-1 to TRBJ1-2, with D maybe TRBD1 (6 bases). The CDR3 extends over 14 amino acids. V lost 0 bases and J 4 bases, leaving 9 bases between the germline ends. In germline, CDR1 is MGHRA, CDR2 YSYEKL. The CDR3 DNA reads TGCGCCAGCAGCCAAGAAGTAGGGGGCTATGGCTACACCTTC. It codes for CASSQEVGGYGYTF.

DNA for the CDR3: TGTGCCAGCAGCCCCGACAGCTTTAGCAATCAGCCCCAGCATTTT. Its translation is CASSPDSFSNQPQHF. This chain uses TRBV7-2 with TRBJ1-5, with D perhaps TRBD1 (5 bases). Germline CDR1 is SGHTA and CDR2 is FQGNSA. The CDR3 is made up of 15 amino acids. V was cut by 5 bases and J by 0 bases, with 11 bases left in between.

The chain couples TRBV3-1 (or the pseudogene TRBV3-2) to TRBJ2-5; TRBD2 might be the D (5 bases). From germline, CDR1 is LGHDT and CDR2 YNNKEL (reference sequence). Trimming removed 1 base from V and 5 bases from J, with 8 bases in between. The CDR3 is 13 residues long. DNA for the CDR3: TGTGCCAGCAGCCAAGTCGGGGAGGAGACCCAGTACTTC. This gives the protein CASSQVGEETQYF.

The chain has TRBV29-1 and TRBJ2-5; 10 bases match TRBD2. The CDR3 is 13 residues long. V lost 6 bases, J lost 4 bases, and 5 bases stayed unmatched. From germline, CDR1 is SQVTM and CDR2 ANQGSEA. CDR3 protein: CSVKREGRETQYF. In DNA form, the CDR3 reads TGCAGCGTAAAGCGGGAGGGCCGAGAGACCCAGTACTTC.

V usage is TRBV19 and J usage is TRBJ2-2; a weak D match, TRBD1 (6 bases). Germline CDR1 reads LNHDA; CDR2 reads SQIVND (reference sequence). The CDR3 is 13 residues long. Trimming left V 6 bases short and J 6 bases short, with 11 bases between. CDR3 amino acids: CASRNQGSGELFF. DNA for the CDR3: TGTGCCAGTAGAAATCAGGGGTCCGGGGAGCTGTTTTTT.

The gene calls are TRBV24-1 and TRBJ1-2, with D perhaps TRBD1 (6 bases). CDR1 is KGHDR and CDR2 is SFDVKD in the germline V gene. CDR3 length: 14 amino acids. Trimming stripped 6 bases from V and 4 bases from J, with 14 bases between. In DNA form, the CDR3 reads TGTGCCACCAGTCGGGGGGCGCCGGGCTATGGCTACACCTTC. Translation: CATSRGAPGYGYTF.